What follows are 26 T cell receptor beta chains derived from one specimen sequenced in a study of shared clonotypes between healthy human individuals. Using immunoSEQ multiplex PCR, the repertoire was profiled, and TCRdb retains in-frame clones only, with some absent. The sample holds hundreds of thousands of clones, 72% seen once. The specimen sequenced was memory CD4+ T cells sorted from blood. Subset denoted: CD45RA-negative fraction. These receptors all come from a woman in her twenties or thirties in good health.

V is TRBV5-1 and J is TRBJ2-7, with 7 nucleotides matching TRBD2. V shed 4 bases and J 2 bases; nucleotides not matched to a gene: 18. CDR1 is SGHRS, CDR2 YFSETQ, per germline. This CDR3 spans 18 amino acids. In DNA form, the CDR3 reads TGCGCCAGCAGCCACCCCCGGGACGGGGGGACTTACGCCTACGAGCAGTACTTC. As protein: CASSHPRDGGTYAYEQYF. Full variable domain (rest looked up from reference TRBV5-1 and TRBJ2-7): KAGVTQTPRYLIKTRGQQVTLSCSPISGHRSVSWYQQTPGQGLQFLFEYFSETQRNKGNFPGRFSGRQFSNSRSEMNVSTLELGDSALYLCASSHPRDGGTYAYEQYFGPGTRLTVT.

This clone came up a few times. This chain links TRBV12-5 with TRBJ2-6; D gene unclear. This CDR3 is 16 amino acids long. V was cut by 4 bases and J by 0 bases, with 10 bases left in between. Looked up from germline, CDR1 is LGHNT and CDR2 is FRNRAP. The CDR3 bases are TGTGCTAGTGGTTCCCCGTGGTACTCTGGGGCCAACGTCCTGACTTTC. It yields the protein CASGSPWYSGANVLTF.

The chain combines TRBV6-6 with TRBJ2-7; 9 nucleotides agree with TRBD1. The CDR3 has 15 residues. The germline CDR1 and CDR2 sequences are MNHNY and SVGAGI (reference sequence). V trimming: 4 bases; J trimming: 3 bases; junction bases outside the gene matches: 7. The CDR3 DNA follows: TGTGCCAGCAGTTTTCTCCGGGACAGGGTCTACGAGCAGTACTTC. Its translation: CASSFLRDRVYEQYF.

The chain has TRBV14 and TRBJ2-7; perhaps TRBD2 as D (5 bases). The V and J ends lost 1 base and 4 bases respectively, with 20 bases between them. The CDR3 has 17 residues. Germline values: CDR1 SGHDN, CDR2 FVKESK. CDR3 sequence reads: CASSQGLGRPTSYEQYF. The CDR3 region has the DNA TGTGCCAGCAGCCAAGGCCTAGGGAGACCAACCTCTTACGAGCAGTACTTC.

The table lists this clone with a few counts. The rearrangement joins TRBV4-1 to TRBJ2-7; D perhaps matches TRBD1 (6 bases). Germline CDR1 is MGHRA and CDR2 is YSYEKL. The CDR3 consists of 14 residues. V was pared by 4 bases and J by 3 bases, with 13 bases between. Written as DNA, the CDR3 is TGCGCCAGCAGCCTGTACCGGGACAACTACGAGCAGTACTTC. Its translation is CASSLYRDNYEQYF.

V usage is TRBV14 and J usage is TRBJ1-1, with D unclear. Germline CDR1 is SGHDN and CDR2 is FVKESK. Trimming took 0 bases from V and 7 from J, leaving 6 bases between them. The length of the CDR3 is 12 residues. This CDR3 is CASSQDWYEAFF. The CDR3 bases are TGTGCCAGCAGCCAAGACTGGTATGAAGCTTTCTTT. Filled out from reference TRBV14 and TRBJ1-1, the complete variable domain reads EAGVTQFPSHSVIEKGQTVTLRCDPISGHDNLYWYRRVMGKEIKFLLHFVKESKQDESGMPNNRFLAERTGGTYSTLKVQPAELEDSGVYFCASSQDWYEAFFGQGTRLTVV.

V is TRBV6-5 and J is TRBJ1-2; D not certain. CDR3 length: 13 residues. Germline V lookup: CDR1 MNHEY, CDR2 SVGAGI. V was cut by 5 bases and J by 6 bases, with 13 bases left in between. The CDR3 DNA sequence: TGTGCCAGCAGTAAACGGGAAACAGATGGCTACACCTTC. This encodes CASSKRETDGYTF.

This clone has a handful of counts. The chain links TRBV30 to TRBJ2-1, with 12 bases identical to TRBD2. The CDR3 covers 14 residues. Germline V CDR1 and CDR2: GTSNPN, SVGIG (reference sequence). With V trimmed by 4 bases and J by 9 bases, 7 bases remained unmatched. CDR3 nucleotides: TGTGCCTGGACCTCTAGCGGGAGGGCCAGTGAGCAGTTCTTC. This gives the protein CAWTSSGRASEQFF.

The chain couples TRBV7-1 to TRBJ1-3, with D possibly matching TRBD1 (5 bases). TRBV7-1 is classed as an ORF, of uncertain function. The CDR3 covers 13 residues. Trimming cost V 5 bases and J 6 bases, with 11 bases left between them. The chain's CDR3 is CASSQQALNTIYF. The CDR3, as DNA: TGTGCCAGCAGCCAACAGGCGCTAAACACCATATATTTT.

This clone appeared a few times. The chain links TRBV10-3 to TRBJ1-3; 8 bases are a match to TRBD1. The CDR3 consists of 14 residues. The V and J ends lost 9 bases and 3 bases, in that order; junction bases with no gene match: 7. Looked up from germline, CDR1 is ENHRY and CDR2 is SYGVKD. The CDR3 nucleotides read TGTGCCATGCACCAGGGGGCTAATGGAAACACCATATATTTT. As protein: CAMHQGANGNTIYF.

This clone was detected only a few times. The chain couples TRBV30 to TRBJ2-5, with TRBD2 matching 10 bases. Germline assignment: CDR1 GTSNPN and CDR2 SVGIG (reference sequence). The length of the CDR3 is 15 residues. Germline trimming cut 1 base from V and 2 bases from J; bases unmatched to any gene: 4. The CDR3 here is CAWSAGLAVQETQYF. DNA for the CDR3: TGTGCCTGGAGTGCCGGACTAGCGGTACAAGAGACCCAGTACTTC. Supplemented by reference TRBV30 and TRBJ2-5, the full variable domain reads SQTIHQWPATLVQPVGSPLSLECTVEGTSNPNLYWYRQAAGRGLQLLFYSVGIGQISSEVPQNLSASRPQDRQFILSSKKLLLSDSGFYLCAWSAGLAVQETQYFGPGTRLLVL.

To note about this clone: This sequence may be a read error, since a much larger clone differs from it by one base. This sequence joins TRBV11-2 and TRBJ2-5; D uncertain. This CDR3 is 11 amino acids long. V lost 5 bases and J lost 2, with 3 bases in between. Germline V gene sequence: CDR1 SGHAT, CDR2 FQNNGV. The CDR3 region is CASSTQETQYF. CDR3 coding DNA: TGTGCCAGCAGCACACAAGAGACCCAGTACTTC.

A note on this clone: Other DNA sequences in the same sample also yield this CDR3. This chain connects TRBV28 to TRBJ1-3; 7 bases align to TRBD1. Germline CDR1 MDHEN, CDR2 SYDVKM. The CDR3 runs to 14 residues. The J segment lost 0 bases and the V segment lost 7 bases, leaving 3 bases of the junction unmatched. In nucleotides, the CDR3 is TGTGCCAGCACGACAGGGAGCTCTGGAAACACCATATATTTT. Translating it yields CASTTGSSGNTIYF.

CDR3 sequence reads: CSVAQGRSGANVLTF. Written as DNA, the CDR3 is TGCAGCGTTGCCCAGGGCCGTTCTGGGGCCAACGTCCTGACTTTC. The chain uses TRBV29-1 and TRBJ2-6; D possibly corresponds to TRBD1 (5 bases). The CDR3 consists of 15 residues. V was trimmed by 4 bases and J by 1 base, leaving 11 bases between them. Germline loops: CDR1 SQVTM, CDR2 ANQGSEA.

This sequence joins TRBV28 and TRBJ2-1; D may be TRBD1 (5 bases). The CDR3 loop spans 14 amino acids. Germline V gene data show CDR1 as MDHEN and CDR2 as SYDVKM. Deletions cut 10 bases from V and 7 bases from J, with 20 bases between. The CDR3 protein is CATQTGQAPNEQFF. The CDR3 region has the DNA TGTGCCACCCAAACAGGACAAGCCCCAAATGAGCAGTTCTTC.

V gene TRBV10-3 combines with J gene TRBJ2-7; TRBD1 might be the D (6 bases). Looked up from germline, CDR1 is ENHRY and CDR2 is SYGVKD. V lost 0 bases and J lost 2, with 11 bases in between. CDR3 length: 15 amino acids. In DNA form, the CDR3 reads TGTGCCATCAGTGAGTCCCCGTACAGGGCCTACGAGCAGTACTTC. This codes for CAISESPYRAYEQYF.

This CDR3 reads CASSPRTDTQYF. The CDR3 nucleotides read TGTGCCAGCAGTCCGCGCACAGATACGCAGTATTTT. This chain uses TRBV28 with TRBJ2-3; D is ambiguous. Germline assignment: CDR1 MDHEN and CDR2 SYDVKM. V was trimmed by 5 bases and J by 1 base, leaving 4 bases between them. This CDR3 contains 12 residues.

The J gene is TRBJ2-1, the V gene TRBV6-5; D not resolved. CDR3 length equals 16 residues. Trimming shortened V by 3 bases and J by 12 bases, and 24 bases separated the two germline ends. Germline-derived CDR1 and CDR2 are MNHEY and SVGAGI. CDR3 nucleotides: TGTGCCAGCAGTTATTCAGCGTCCAGGTCTTTGGGTGCGCAGTTCTTC. This encodes CASSYSASRSLGAQFF.

Turning to this clone: Other DNA sequences from this sample encode an identical CDR3 as well. The rearrangement joins TRBV5-1 to TRBJ1-3; possibly TRBD1 for D (5 bases). Trimming removed 4 bases from V and 1 base from J, with 9 bases in between. The germline gives CDR1 SGHRS, CDR2 YFSETQ. The CDR3 contains 14 residues. CDR3 sequence: CASSPGTSGNTIYF. The CDR3 DNA reads TGCGCCAGCAGCCCCGGGACGTCTGGAAACACCATATATTTT.

The rearrangement links TRBV6-6 to TRBJ2-2; perhaps TRBD2 as D (5 bases). CDR1 is MNHNY and CDR2 is SVGAGI in the germline V gene (reference sequence). The CDR3 has 12 amino acids. V shed 11 bases and J shed 3 bases, with 10 bases lying between them. CDR3 nucleotides: TGTGCCCTTGGACTCGACACCGGGGAGCTGTTTTTT. As protein: CALGLDTGELFF.

In its sample, this clone was seen a few times. The V gene is TRBV7-2, the J gene TRBJ2-3, with D possibly TRBD2 on 6 matching bases. CDR3 length: 13 residues. The germline CDR1 and CDR2 sequences are SGHTA and FQGNSA. Trimming shortened V by 5 bases and J by 2 bases, and 8 bases separated the two germline ends. CDR3 region: CASSRDFTDTQYF. The CDR3 DNA follows: TGTGCCAGCAGCCGGGACTTCACAGATACGCAGTATTTT.

The gene calls are TRBV5-8 and TRBJ1-4; no clear D gene. The ends were cut back, 1 base at V and 7 bases at J, with 11 bases in the middle. Germline V lookup: CDR1 SGHTS, CDR2 YDEGEE. The CDR3 spans 14 residues. The CDR3 loop reads CASSLSREPEKLFF. As DNA, the CDR3 is TGTGCCAGCAGCTTGAGCCGGGAACCTGAAAAACTGTTTTTT.

A few counts support this clone. J is TRBJ2-7 and V is TRBV10-2; no definite D call. Looked up from germline, CDR1 is WSHSY and CDR2 is SAAADI. This CDR3 is built from 13 residues. Trimming stripped 7 bases from V and 1 base from J, with 11 bases between. This chain's CDR3 is CASIAGGSYEQYF. CDR3 coding DNA: TGCGCCAGCATAGCCGGCGGATCCTACGAGCAGTACTTC.

The gene calls are TRBV14 and TRBJ2-1, with 7 bases identical to TRBD2. V dropped 4 bases and J dropped 7; count of bases not matched to a gene: 10. CDR3 size: 15 residues. Looked up from germline, CDR1 is SGHDN and CDR2 is FVKESK. For the CDR3, the DNA is TGTGCCAGCAGCCGCCAGCGGGAATGGGGAAATGAGCAGTTCTTC. It yields the protein CASSRQREWGNEQFF.

CDR3 region: CASSSFSGSGDEQYF. CDR3 nucleotide sequence: TGTGCCAGCAGCTCCTTTAGCGGGAGTGGAGACGAGCAGTACTTC. J is TRBJ2-7 and V is TRBV6-1; 9 positions agree with TRBD2. Trimming removed 6 bases from V and 5 bases from J; junction bases left unmatched: 11. This CDR3 region has 15 residues. Germline V gives CDR1 MNHNS, CDR2 SASEGT.

As for this clone: It may be a read error: a sequence one base away is much more abundant. V and J are TRBV7-6 and TRBJ1-1; TRBD1 aligns across 7 bases. Trimming removed 6 bases from V and 0 bases from J; junction bases left unmatched: 1. CDR1 and CDR2 from the germline V gene are SGHVS and FNYEAQ. There are 13 residues in the CDR3. This CDR3 reads CASRGQMNTEAFF. The CDR3 region has the DNA TGTGCCAGCAGGGGACAGATGAACACTGAAGCTTTCTTT.